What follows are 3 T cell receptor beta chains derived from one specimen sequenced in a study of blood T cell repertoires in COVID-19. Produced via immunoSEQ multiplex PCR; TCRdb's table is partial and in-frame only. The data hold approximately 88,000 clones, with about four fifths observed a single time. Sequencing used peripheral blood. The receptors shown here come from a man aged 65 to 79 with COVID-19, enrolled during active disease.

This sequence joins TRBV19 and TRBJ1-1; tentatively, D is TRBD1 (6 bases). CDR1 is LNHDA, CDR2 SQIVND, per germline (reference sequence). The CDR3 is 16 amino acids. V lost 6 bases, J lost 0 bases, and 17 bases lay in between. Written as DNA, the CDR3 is TGTGCCAGTAGGTGGTTAGAGACAGGAATGAACACTGAAGCTTTCTTT. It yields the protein CASRWLETGMNTEAFF.

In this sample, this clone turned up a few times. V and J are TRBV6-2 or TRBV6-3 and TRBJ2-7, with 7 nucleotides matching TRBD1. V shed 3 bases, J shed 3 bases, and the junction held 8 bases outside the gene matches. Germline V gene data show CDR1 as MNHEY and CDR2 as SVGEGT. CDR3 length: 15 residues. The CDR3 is CASSYYGTVIYEQYF. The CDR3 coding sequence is TGTGCCAGCAGTTATTACGGGACAGTAATCTACGAGCAGTACTTC.

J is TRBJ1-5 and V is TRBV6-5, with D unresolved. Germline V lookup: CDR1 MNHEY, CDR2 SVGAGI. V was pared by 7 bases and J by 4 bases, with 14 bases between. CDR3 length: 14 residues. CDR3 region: CASTESRGNQPQHF. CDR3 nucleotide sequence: TGTGCCAGCACGGAATCCAGAGGGAATCAGCCCCAGCATTTT.